Listed here are 8 T cell receptor beta chains from one sample, sequenced in a study of CXCR3-negative and CXCR3-positive naive CD8 T cells. Study outcomes and limitations: More hydrophobic TRB CDR3s were found in CXCR3-positive naive cells than in CXCR3-negative naive cells.

Libraries were UMI-labeled 5' RACE TRB cDNA. Using the 5' RACE reads, TCRdb records one entry per CDR3 protein without DNA. The listing contains 150,000 or so distinct CDR3 sequences. The antigens for these receptors are not known. The specimen was naive CXCR3+ CD8+ T cells from blood. As for subset: CD45RO-CCR7+CD27+CD95- naive CD8+ T cells expressing CXCR3 (TNR3+). Every receptor here comes from a human donor in good health. Some clones in this sample may be carry-over from other donors' samples.

The V call is TRBV19, the J call TRBJ2-1. The CDR3 spans 12 residues. Looked up from germline, CDR1 is LNHDA and CDR2 is SQIVND (reference sequence). The CDR3 loop reads CASTDTYNEQFF.

The rearrangement uses TRBV11-2 and TRBJ1-1; there is no DNA to check the TCRdb D call of TRBD1. CDR3 length: 16 amino acids. Germline values: CDR1 SGHAT, CDR2 FQNNGV. CDR3 sequence: CASSPWTGTMNTEAFF.

The V and J genes are TRBV7-9 and TRBJ1-4. Germline-derived CDR1 and CDR2 are SEHNR and FQNEAQ (reference sequence). The CDR3 is 12 residues long. CDR3 in amino acids: CASRGSNEKLFF.

J is TRBJ2-1 and V is TRBV2; the D call of TRBD1 rests on TCRdb alone, since no DNA is present to check it. Germline CDR1 reads SNHLY; CDR2 reads FYNNEI. This CDR3 is 17 amino acids long. The CDR3 sequence is CASSEAHWDTSYNEQFF.

The CDR3 loop is CASSLGQPTDTQYF. V is TRBV28 and J is TRBJ2-3; no DNA is available, so the TRBD1 call from TCRdb remains unchecked. Germline V gives CDR1 MDHEN, CDR2 SYDVKM. There are 14 residues in the CDR3.

V usage is TRBV10-3 and J usage is TRBJ2-3; TCRdb's D call of TRBD1 is untestable without DNA. CDR1 ENHRY and CDR2 SYGVKD come from the germline V gene. The CDR3 loop spans 14 amino acids. The CDR3 spells CAISDVGGEDTQYF.

The V and J genes are TRBV19 and TRBJ2-1; the D call from TCRdb, TRBD2, cannot be confirmed without DNA. Germline CDR1 and CDR2: LNHDA and SQIVND (reference sequence). The CDR3 spans 12 residues. The CDR3 loop reads CASSRPSIEQFF.

The gene calls are TRBV28 and TRBJ2-7. In germline, CDR1 is MDHEN, CDR2 SYDVKM. CDR3 length equals 14 residues. The chain's CDR3 is CASSFVGSSYEQYF.